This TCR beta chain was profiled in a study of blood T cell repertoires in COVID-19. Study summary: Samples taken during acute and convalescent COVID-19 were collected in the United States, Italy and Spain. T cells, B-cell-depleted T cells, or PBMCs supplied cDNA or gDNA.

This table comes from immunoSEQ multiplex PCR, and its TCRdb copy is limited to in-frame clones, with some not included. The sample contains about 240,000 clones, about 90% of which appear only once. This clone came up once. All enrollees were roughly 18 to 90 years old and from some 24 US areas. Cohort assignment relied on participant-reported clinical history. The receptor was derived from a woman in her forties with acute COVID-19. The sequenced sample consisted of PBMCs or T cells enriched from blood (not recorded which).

CDR3 nucleotide sequence: TGTGCCAGCAGCTCGACTAGCGGGGTTCCGCATGAGCAGTTCTTC. It translates to CASSSTSGVPHEQFF. The genes are TRBV13 and TRBJ2-1, with 11 positions matching TRBD2. Trimming at V came to 4 bases and at J to 8 bases, leaving 7 bases not matched to a gene. CDR1 is PRHDT, CDR2 FYEKMQ, per germline (reference sequence). CDR3 length equals 15 residues.